This section outlines one T cell receptor beta chain sequence together with its context. As yet, its antigen is unknown. The data stem from a study of cytomegalovirus exposure and HLA in healthy donors. Looking at the study overall: Unique TCRs numbering roughly 80 million, obtained from HLA-typed donors, made up an early data release.

Primers included in the PCR were 60 Vbeta and 13 Jbeta primers. Some clones are missing from TCRdb's copy, which holds only in-frame ones; the method was immunoSEQ multiplex PCR. Altogether around 150,000 clones are present, roughly 84% being singletons, with the ten largest covering 2% to 2.5%. Study-wide results and limits: Later, TCR association rates were found to vary by HLA locus, highest for DRB1 and lowest for HLA-C. Some V segments, TRBV6-2 and TRBV6-3 among them, were indistinguishable and were therefore excluded. For most subjects, TCR beta sequences were reported to predict HLA-A and HLA-B alleles with accuracy.

CDR1 is MGHDK, CDR2 SYGVNS, per germline. The CDR3 loop spans 13 amino acids. Trimming cost V 3 bases and J 8 bases, with 11 bases left between them. This receptor was identified in a boy aged 2 to 10 in good health and CMV-seronegative. The sequencing input was PBMCs. The chain combines TRBV25-1 with TRBJ2-1; perhaps TRBD2 as D (6 bases). CDR3 region: CASSEAGQYEQFF. CDR3 in DNA: TGTGCCAGCAGTGAGGCGGGGCAGTATGAGCAGTTCTTC.